This T cell receptor beta chain was identified during a study of radiation and T cells in renal cell carcinoma. With 4 bases clipped from V and 2 bases from J, the junction kept 10 bases outside the gene matches. The CDR3 extends over 16 amino acids. Per germline, CDR1 LNHDA and CDR2 SQIVND (reference sequence). Whole-study results and caveats: In blood, top tumor clones expanded by 2 weeks, shrinking by 4. Pretreatment tumor biopsies were lacking, so baseline clonotypes are unknown.

Specified time point: baseline pretreatment blood. Treatment here: 15 Gy SBRT to primary tumor, nephrectomy 4 weeks later. Blood was sampled at baseline, 2 weeks and 4 weeks after SBRT. Comments on this clone: Antigen specificity is unknown.

Assay used: immunoSEQ multiplex PCR; TCRdb lists only in-frame clones, some missing. The data contain about 150,000 clones, roughly nine tenths of them singletons. This chain links TRBV19 with TRBJ1-2; 7 bases are a match to TRBD1. Here the sequenced sample was blood, taken from a patient whose treatment included radiotherapy and nephrectomy. This TCR was sampled from a woman aged 70-85 years with renal cell carcinoma. The chain's CDR3 is CASSTPQDRRNYGYTF. The DNA for the CDR3 is TGTGCCAGTAGTACCCCCCAGGACAGGAGGAACTATGGCTACACCTTC.